These 17 T cell receptor beta chains came from one sample sequenced in a study of control samples from healthy donors and cancer patients. TCRdb's copy holds only in-frame clones and misses some; the assay was immunoSEQ multiplex PCR. Of fewer than 200,000 clones listed, around 93% are singletons. The sequencing sample was made of blood. These receptors were collected from an older woman in good health.

The gene calls are TRBV2 and TRBJ1-5; TRBD1 is a possible D gene (6 bases). Germline lookup yields CDR1 SNHLY and CDR2 FYNNEI. V was clipped by 4 bases and J by 0 bases, with 13 bases between them. The CDR3 sequence is 16 residues long. DNA for the CDR3: TGTGCCAGCAGTGGCCCCAGGGGATATAGCAATCAGCCCCAGCATTTT. It is translated as CASSGPRGYSNQPQHF.

The genes are TRBV27 and TRBJ1-5, with unresolved D. This CDR3 has 15 residues. CDR1 and CDR2 from the germline V gene are MNHEY and SMNVEV (reference sequence). The V end lost 9 bases, the J end lost 0 bases, and 15 bases lay between the germline ends. CDR3 coding DNA: TGTGCCAGAGGGAGGCAGCGAGATAGCAATCAGCCCCAGCATTTT. Amino acids: CARGRQRDSNQPQHF.

As DNA, the CDR3 is TGCGCCAGCAGCCAAGCGGGGGCGGTGACTAACTATGGCTACACCTTC. This encodes CASSQAGAVTNYGYTF. V and J are TRBV4-3 and TRBJ1-2; TRBD1 might be the D (6 bases). The CDR3 sequence is 16 residues long. Trimming stripped 1 base from V and 0 bases from J, with 12 bases between. CDR1 is LGHNA and CDR2 is YSLEER in the germline V gene.

The chain has TRBV3-1 (or the pseudogene TRBV3-2) and TRBJ1-5; 9 nucleotides match TRBD1. This CDR3 has 15 residues. Germline V gene lookup returns CDR1 LGHDT and CDR2 YNNKEL (reference sequence). The V segment lost 0 bases and the J segment 5 bases; nucleotides outside the gene matches: 2. The CDR3 spells CASSQDGDRDQPQHF. The CDR3 DNA is TGTGCCAGCAGCCAAGATGGGGACAGGGATCAGCCCCAGCATTTT.

This chain connects TRBV2 to TRBJ1-5; TRBD1 might be the D (5 bases). This CDR3 has 15 amino acids. The V gene lost 1 base and the J gene lost 7 bases, with 14 bases spanning the gap. CDR1 and CDR2 (germline): SNHLY, FYNNEI. This CDR3 reads CASSEELGESQPQHF. The CDR3 coding sequence is TGTGCCAGCAGTGAAGAGTTGGGGGAGAGCCAGCCCCAGCATTTT.

The V and J genes are TRBV19 and TRBJ2-7, with 7 nucleotides matching TRBD1. With V trimmed by 7 bases and J by 5 bases, 11 bases remained unmatched. The germline gives CDR1 LNHDA, CDR2 SQIVND (reference sequence). CDR3 length equals 14 residues. Here the CDR3 reads CASKADDRVHEQYF. The CDR3 DNA is TGTGCCAGTAAGGCCGACGACAGGGTCCACGAGCAGTACTTC.

The DNA of the CDR3 is TGTGCCATAAAAGACCGGGGAACGACACGCTCGGGGGGAGGCTACACCTTC. It codes for CAIKDRGTTRSGGGYTF. The rearrangement links TRBV10-3 to TRBJ1-2, with D maybe TRBD1 (5 bases). Trimming stripped 9 bases from V and 8 bases from J, with 31 bases between. This CDR3 is built from 17 residues. Germline assignment: CDR1 ENHRY and CDR2 SYGVKD.

Here the CDR3 reads CASSEGTSGGASQYF. The CDR3 DNA reads TGTGCCAGCAGCGAAGGGACTAGCGGGGGGGCGTCCCAGTACTTC. The chain combines TRBV11-3 with TRBJ2-5, with 16 bases matching TRBD2. Per germline, CDR1 SGHNT and CDR2 YENEEA. This CDR3 is 15 amino acids long. V lost 5 bases, J lost 9 bases, and 6 bases stayed unmatched.

This clone has just a few counts. The chain uses TRBV7-9 and TRBJ1-2, with D perhaps TRBD1 (5 bases). There are 13 residues in the CDR3. Trimming removed 3 bases at V and 2 bases at J, with 7 bases between. Germline assignment: CDR1 SEHNR and CDR2 FQNEAQ (reference sequence). CDR3 DNA: TGTGCCAGCAGCTTGGGACGGAACTATGGCTACACCTTC. Protein product: CASSLGRNYGYTF.

This rearrangement joins TRBV2 to TRBJ1-1; no definite D call. Between the trimmed V and J ends, which lost 8 bases and 7 bases, there was a span of 5 bases. The CDR3 extends over 9 amino acids. Germline V gene data show CDR1 as SNHLY and CDR2 as FYNNEI. The CDR3 region is CASGVEAFF. The CDR3 DNA reads TGTGCCAGCGGTGTTGAAGCTTTCTTT.

The chain links TRBV9 to TRBJ1-5; D uncertain. This CDR3 has 13 residues. Per the germline V gene, CDR1 is SGDLS and CDR2 is YYNGEE. The V and J ends lost 0 bases and 6 bases respectively, with 7 bases between them. The CDR3 protein is CASSVGQAQPQHF. The CDR3 DNA reads TGTGCCAGCAGCGTAGGTCAGGCTCAGCCCCAGCATTTT.

The J gene is TRBJ2-3, the V gene TRBV7-8; a possible D gene is TRBD1 (6 bases). This CDR3 comprises 15 residues. Trimming left V 5 bases short and J 0 bases short, with 12 bases between. Germline V lookup: CDR1 SGHVS, CDR2 FQNEAQ. This CDR3 is CASSNGQTSTDTQYF. CDR3 DNA sequence: TGTGCCAGCAGCAACGGACAGACTAGCACAGATACGCAGTATTTT.

This rearrangement joins TRBV3-1 (or the pseudogene TRBV3-2) to TRBJ2-5; D unresolved. Germline CDR1 LGHDT, CDR2 YNNKEL (reference sequence). The CDR3 is 12 residues long. V gave up 3 bases and J gave up 4 bases, with 6 bases separating them. CDR3 protein: CASSQILETQYF. CDR3 in DNA: TGTGCCAGCAGCCAGATCTTAGAGACCCAGTACTTC.

The genes are TRBV7-9 and TRBJ2-5; D is unresolved. Deletions cut 1 base from V and 2 bases from J, with 8 bases between. The CDR3 sequence is 14 residues long. Germline V CDR1 and CDR2: SEHNR, FQNEAQ (reference sequence). The CDR3 here is CASSLVLLQETQYF. CDR3 bases: TGTGCCAGCAGCTTAGTATTACTACAAGAGACCCAGTACTTC.

The chain joins TRBV6-5 to TRBJ2-1; D may be TRBD1 or TRBD2 (5 bases each). Germline V gene lookup returns CDR1 MNHEY and CDR2 SVGAGI. The CDR3 sequence is 16 residues long. V gave up 0 bases and J gave up 12 bases, with 21 bases separating them. The CDR3 DNA reads as TGTGCCAGCAGTTACTCGGGGGTCAGGAACGTAGGTTGGCAGTTCTTC. It is translated as CASSYSGVRNVGWQFF.

This sequence joins TRBV3-1 (or the pseudogene TRBV3-2) and TRBJ1-5; D is perhaps TRBD1 (6 bases). The CDR3 contains 16 residues. V lost 2 bases and J lost 5, with 16 bases in between. Germline loops: CDR1 LGHDT, CDR2 YNNKEL (reference sequence). The CDR3 is CASSQLTGLSYQPQHF. The CDR3 bases are TGTGCCAGCAGCCAATTAACAGGGCTATCTTATCAGCCCCAGCATTTT.

The rearrangement joins TRBV19 to TRBJ1-4, with TRBD1 as a possible D gene (5 bases). This CDR3 is 15 amino acids long. The germline V gene has CDR1 LNHDA and CDR2 SQIVND (reference sequence). The V end lost 5 bases, the J end lost 3 bases, and 13 bases lay between the germline ends. The CDR3: CASSWSRGANEKLFF. The CDR3, as DNA: TGTGCCAGTAGTTGGTCCCGGGGGGCTAATGAAAAACTGTTTTTT. Based on the CDR3 plus reference TRBV19 and TRBJ1-4, the full variable domain is DGGITQSPKYLFRKEGQNVTLSCEQNLNHDAMYWYRQDPGQGLRLIYYSQIVNDFQKGDIAEGYSVSREKKESFPLTVTSAQKNPTAFYLCASSWSRGANEKLFFGSGTQLSVL.